This paragraph reports one T cell receptor (beta chain). Its antigen is not known. PCR amplification relied on 60 Vbeta primers (plus 13 Jbeta primers). Some clones are missing from TCRdb's copy, which holds only in-frame ones; the method was immunoSEQ multiplex PCR. The table for this sample gives 35,000 or so clones. The entry originates in a study of cytomegalovirus exposure and HLA in healthy donors. Findings and limits, study-wide: When a later analysis was performed, an Asian-associated ancestry cluster reportedly had fewer N-insertions than the approximately 690-donor mean.

The sequencing input was PBMCs. This clonotype was sampled from a man in his forties in good health and CMV-seropositive.

CDR3 in DNA: TGTGCCTGGACCCGGACTAGCTTGCCTAGCACAGATACGCAGTATTTT. Encoded protein: CAWTRTSLPSTDTQYF. V is TRBV30 and J is TRBJ2-3; 8 nucleotides match TRBD2. CDR1 is GTSNPN and CDR2 is SVGIG in the germline V gene (reference sequence). The CDR3 runs to 16 residues. V dropped 4 bases and J dropped 0; count of bases not matched to a gene: 9.